The clone carrying this TCR beta chain has a single count. Original methodology: Estimates of nucleated cell counts were drawn from the amplification of reference gene primers. Method: immunoSEQ multiplex PCR; TCRdb's copy keeps in-frame clones and lacks some. For V, J and clone size, that table is used; D and trimming come from the DNA. The sample holds roughly 330,000 clones; nearly 90% are singletons and the top ten take approximately 5%. The study counted Cohort 3 donors as recovered given two negative PCRs, clearance, or symptom resolution. The sample is drawn from a study of blood T cell repertoires in COVID-19. About the study: There were acute and convalescent COVID-19 samples, and they came from the United States, Italy and Spain. PBMCs, B-cell-depleted T cells, or T cells were the source of the cDNA or gDNA that made up the material.

This CDR3 is 11 amino acids long. Deletions cut 0 bases from V and 9 bases from J, with 7 bases between. Looked up from germline, CDR1 is GTSNPN and CDR2 is SVGIG (reference sequence). The receptor was isolated from a woman in her 30s who had recovered from COVID-19. What was sequenced was PBMCs or T cells enriched from blood (not recorded which). The chain couples TRBV30 to TRBJ2-3, with D unclear. CDR3 protein: CAWSVQVTQYF. The CDR3 DNA follows: TGTGCCTGGAGTGTGCAGGTAACGCAGTATTTT.